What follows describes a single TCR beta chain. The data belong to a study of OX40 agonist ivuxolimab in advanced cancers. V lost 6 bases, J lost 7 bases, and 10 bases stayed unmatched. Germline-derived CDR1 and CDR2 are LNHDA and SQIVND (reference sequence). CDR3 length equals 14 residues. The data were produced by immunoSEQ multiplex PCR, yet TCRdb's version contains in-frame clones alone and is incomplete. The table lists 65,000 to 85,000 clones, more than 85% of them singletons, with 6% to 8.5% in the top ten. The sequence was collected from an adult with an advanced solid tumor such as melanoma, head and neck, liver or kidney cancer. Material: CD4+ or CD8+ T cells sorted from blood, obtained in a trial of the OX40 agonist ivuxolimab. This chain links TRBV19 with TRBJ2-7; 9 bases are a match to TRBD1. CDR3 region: CASSLGQGFGEQYF. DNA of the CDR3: TGTGCCAGTAGCCTCGGACAGGGGTTTGGGGAGCAGTACTTC.